The 32 T cell receptor beta chains reported below all come from one sample, sequenced in a study of molecular identifiers for immune sequencing clone quantification. TCRdb re-called the PCR reads with MiXCR, one entry per CDR3 protein. The sample includes roughly 55,000 distinct CDR3 sequences, about a third of them seen just once. Sequenced input: naive CD8+ T cells from blood, with Jurkat cell RNA spiked in. Sample subset: FACS-sorted CD8+CD4-CCR7+CD45RA+ naive T cells. Receptors were obtained from a human donor in good health. Some libraries in this study had Jurkat cell RNA spiked in.

On this clonotype itself: The conserved final phenylalanine or tryptophan is absent from the CDR3, which likely points to a read error. The chain has TRBV28 and TRBJ2-5; TRBD1 is a possible D gene (5 bases). The V end was cut by 7 bases, the J end by 1 base, with 16 bases between. Germline assignment: CDR1 MDHEN and CDR2 SYDVKM. The CDR3 runs to 15 residues. Here the CDR3 reads CASTPPRTFQETQYI. Here the CDR3 DNA reads TGTGCCAGCACCCCCCCCCGGACATTCCAAGAGACCCAGTACATC.

The V gene is TRBV20-1, the J gene TRBJ2-3; 7 nucleotides agree with TRBD2. This CDR3 spans 13 amino acids. The V gene's germline CDR1 is DFQATT and CDR2 SNEGSKA (reference sequence). V shed 0 bases and J 6 bases; nucleotides not matched to a gene: 3. CDR3 amino acids: CSARDWGGDTQYF. The CDR3 DNA follows: TGCAGTGCTAGAGACTGGGGGGGGGATACGCAGTATTTT.

In its sample, this clonotype was seen a few times. This sequence joins TRBV7-9 and TRBJ2-2; D gene unclear. V lost 4 bases to trimming and J lost 5 bases, with 5 bases between them. CDR3 length equals 12 residues. Per germline, CDR1 SEHNR and CDR2 FQNEAQ (reference sequence). As DNA, the CDR3 is TGTGCCAGCAGCTCCATTACCGGGGAGCTGTTTTTT. It encodes CASSSITGELFF.

The chain uses TRBV28 and TRBJ2-7, with D possibly called TRBD1 or TRBD2 (6 bases each). Germline lookup yields CDR1 MDHEN and CDR2 SYDVKM. The V and J ends lost 5 bases and 7 bases respectively, with 24 bases between them. CDR3 length: 16 amino acids. The chain's CDR3 is CASSPLGGAISGEQYF. CDR3 sequence (DNA): TGTGCCAGCAGTCCGTTGGGGGGCGCAATTTCTGGAGAGCAGTACTTC.

As regards this clonotype: Possible read error: a much larger clone is one base away. This likely comes from a read error, as the CDR3 has no conserved phenylalanine or tryptophan at its end. The chain has TRBV27 and TRBJ2-3; 8 positions agree with TRBD1. The CDR3 is made up of 13 amino acids. The junction had 1 base not matched to a gene; V was cut back by 7 bases and J by 1 base. Germline loops: CDR1 MNHEY, CDR2 SMNVEV (reference sequence). CDR3 in amino acids: CASKQGGTDTQYL. The CDR3 nucleotides are TGTGCCAGCAAACAGGGGGGCACAGATACGCAGTATTTG.

The chain links TRBV7-9 to TRBJ1-2, with 8 bases that match TRBD1. The CDR3 contains 14 residues. V dropped 3 bases and J dropped 6; count of bases not matched to a gene: 6. CDR1 and CDR2 from the germline V gene are SEHNR and FQNEAQ (reference sequence). CDR3 sequence: CASSFRQGADGYTF. The DNA for the CDR3 is TGTGCCAGCAGCTTTAGGCAGGGGGCAGATGGCTACACCTTC.

Turning to this clonotype: It may be a read error: a sequence one base away is much more abundant. This chain connects TRBV4-3 to TRBJ2-3, with 11 positions matching TRBD2. The CDR3 contains 16 residues. Germline CDR1 reads LGHNA; CDR2 reads YSLEER. The DNA for the CDR3 is TGCGCCAGCAGCCAGAGACTAGCGGGGTTCACAGCTACGCAGTATTTT. Translated: CASSQRLAGFTATQYF.

This clonotype was recorded a few times. In nucleotides, the CDR3 is TGTGCCAGCAGGTCCGGGACAGGGGGCTACACTGAAGCTTTCTTT. This translates into CASRSGTGGYTEAFF. The chain recombines TRBV6-5 with TRBJ1-1, with 12 positions matching TRBD1. The CDR3 is 15 residues long. V was clipped by 6 bases and J by 3 bases; unmatched bases: 5. The germline V gene encodes CDR1 MNHEY and CDR2 SVGAGI.

The chain carries TRBV18 and TRBJ1-5; D call uncertain. The CDR3 has 12 amino acids. Germline CDR1 is KGHSH and CDR2 is LQKENI. V lost 5 bases, J lost 5 bases, and 7 bases lay in between. CDR3 in DNA: TGTGCCAGCTCAACGGAGTATCAGCCCCAGCATTTT. Amino acids: CASSTEYQPQHF.

This clonotype was seen at least ten times. The rearrangement joins TRBV28 to TRBJ2-5; TRBD1 agrees at 7 bases. The trim removed 6 bases at V and 4 bases at J, leaving 11 bases unmatched. The CDR3 covers 15 residues. The germline V gene has CDR1 MDHEN and CDR2 SYDVKM. The CDR3 nucleotides read TGTGCCAGCAGGTCCTACCTGGGACAGTTAGAGACCCAGTACTTC. Translating it yields CASRSYLGQLETQYF.

This clonotype was detected only once. A much larger clone lies one base from this, so it may be a read error. The rearrangement links TRBV28 to TRBJ2-5, with 10 bases matching TRBD2. CDR1 MDHEN and CDR2 SYDVKM come from the germline V gene. The CDR3 covers 14 residues. V shed 11 bases and J 4 bases; nucleotides not matched to a gene: 10. The CDR3 spells CAGNGLAGVETQYF. In DNA form, the CDR3 reads TGTGCCGGCAATGGGCTAGCGGGAGTAGAGACCCAGTACTTC.

V is TRBV24-1 and J is TRBJ2-2; possibly TRBD1 for D (6 bases). Between the trimmed V and J ends, which lost 2 bases and 2 bases, there was a span of 14 bases. The CDR3 is 17 residues long. Germline loops: CDR1 KGHDR, CDR2 SFDVKD. For the CDR3, the DNA is TGTGCCACCAGTGATTCGCGGAAACAGGGAAACACCGGGGAGCTGTTTTTT. It translates to CATSDSRKQGNTGELFF.

The V and J genes are TRBV7-9 and TRBJ2-7, with D perhaps matching TRBD1 or TRBD2 (6 bases each). The CDR3 is 16 amino acids. Trimming stripped 11 bases from V and 2 bases from J, with 25 bases between. Germline CDR1 is SEHNR and CDR2 is FQNEAQ (reference sequence). The CDR3 sequence: CAGTSIQGGVPYEQYF. The CDR3 bases are TGTGCCGGCACCTCCATACAGGGAGGTGTCCCCTACGAGCAGTACTTC.

This clonotype was observed a handful of times. This chain connects TRBV27 to TRBJ2-1, with 8 bases identical to TRBD2. The trim removed 3 bases at V and 4 bases at J, leaving 11 bases unmatched. The germline gives CDR1 MNHEY, CDR2 SMNVEV (reference sequence). This CDR3 spans 17 amino acids. CDR3 sequence: CASSFLPPSGSYNEQFF. Here the CDR3 DNA reads TGTGCCAGCAGTTTCCTCCCGCCTAGCGGGTCATACAATGAGCAGTTCTTC.

V usage is TRBV7-9 and J usage is TRBJ2-1; D not resolved. Trimming pared 5 bases from V and 9 bases from J, leaving 11 bases between. The CDR3 is 12 amino acids. Germline-derived CDR1 and CDR2 are SEHNR and FQNEAQ (reference sequence). Here the CDR3 DNA reads TGTGCCAGCAGCCCCTTTACGATTGAGCAGTTCTTC. Its protein is CASSPFTIEQFF.

About this clonotype itself: The conserved phenylalanine or tryptophan normally closing the CDR3 is absent here, so this likely arose from a read error. The CDR3 DNA follows: TGTGCCAGTAGTAAACGAGTTGACAGTAACACTGAAGCTTTCTAT. This gives the protein CASSKRVDSNTEAFY. The chain joins TRBV19 to TRBJ1-1; D may be TRBD1 (5 bases). Germline assignment: CDR1 LNHDA and CDR2 SQIVND (reference sequence). Trimming shortened V by 4 bases and J by 2 bases, and 14 bases separated the two germline ends. This CDR3 region has 15 residues.

This clonotype was seen once. This may be a read error, as it is one base from a much larger clone. The V and J genes are TRBV28 and TRBJ1-5; D unclear. Trimming stripped 6 bases from V and 7 bases from J, with 7 bases between. Germline V gene lookup returns CDR1 MDHEN and CDR2 SYDVKM. This CDR3 has 11 residues. CDR3 sequence: CASRDLQPQHF. The CDR3 nucleotides read TGTGCCAGCAGGGACCTCCAGCCCCAGCATTTT.

This clonotype appeared a single time. One end of the junction does not line up with germline, which may come from a read error. V is TRBV5-3 and J is TRBJ2-3, with D tentatively TRBD1 or TRBD2 (6 bases each). TRBV5-3 is an open reading frame, and its role is uncertain. CDR3 length equals 16 residues. The CDR3 loop reads CASSLPRDTSTDTQYF. In DNA, the CDR3 is TGTGCCAGCAGCTTGCCGCGGGACACTAGCACAGATACGCAGTATTTT.

The rearrangement uses TRBV6-2 or TRBV6-3 and TRBJ2-7; TRBD1 matches at 7 bases. CDR3 length: 11 amino acids. The trim removed 5 bases at V and 6 bases at J, leaving 1 base unmatched. Germline-derived CDR1 and CDR2 are MNHEY and SVGEGT. The DNA of the CDR3 is TGTGCCAGCAGTCACAGGGGCGAGCAGTACTTC. Translated, it gives CASSHRGEQYF.

The chain has TRBV28 and TRBJ1-5, with D perhaps matching TRBD1 (5 bases). V was cut by 0 bases and J by 3 bases, with 9 bases left in between. This CDR3 contains 15 residues. CDR1 and CDR2 (germline): MDHEN, SYDVKM. The CDR3 DNA reads as TGTGCCAGCAGTTTATGGGGGGGTTACAATCAGCCCCAGCATTTT. Its translation: CASSLWGGYNQPQHF.

This clonotype was detected a few times. The rearrangement uses TRBV6-2 or TRBV6-3 and TRBJ1-5, with D possibly being TRBD1 (5 bases). Trimming removed 6 bases at V and 0 bases at J, with 9 bases between. The germline V gene encodes CDR1 MNHEY and CDR2 SVGEGT. This CDR3 has 14 residues. CDR3 sequence: CASSDSYSNQPQHF. The CDR3 DNA reads TGTGCCAGCAGCGACAGTTATAGCAATCAGCCCCAGCATTTT.

In its sample, this clonotype was seen a few times. V and J are TRBV7-9 and TRBJ2-3, with TRBD2 matching over 9 bases. CDR1 and CDR2 from the germline V gene are SEHNR and FQNEAQ (reference sequence). J was trimmed by 2 bases and V by 0 bases; bases with no gene match: 18. CDR3 length: 21 residues. The chain's CDR3 is CASSLARGTSTLSLSTDTQYF. In DNA, the CDR3 is TGTGCCAGCAGCTTAGCGCGGGGGACTAGCACCTTATCTTTATCCACAGATACGCAGTATTTT.

This chain joins TRBV9 and TRBJ1-4; D remains unclear. The CDR3 runs to 16 residues. With 0 bases removed from V and 4 bases from J, the gap between germline ends came to 13 bases. CDR1 and CDR2 (germline): SGDLS, YYNGEE. CDR3 loop: CASSVAGGSSNEKLFF. DNA for the CDR3: TGTGCCAGCAGCGTAGCGGGAGGATCGAGTAATGAAAAACTGTTTTTT. The full variable domain, with the rest looked up from reference TRBV9 and TRBJ1-4, is DSGVTQTPKHLITATGQRVTLRCSPRSGDLSVYWYQQSLDQGLQFLIQYYNGEERAKGNILERFSAQQFPDLHSELNLSSLELGDSALYFCASSVAGGSSNEKLFFGSGTQLSVL.

This clonotype has just a few counts. This chain uses TRBV6-4 with TRBJ1-1, with D tentatively TRBD1 (5 bases). This CDR3 has 17 residues. Germline assignment: CDR1 MRHNA and CDR2 SNTAGT. The V gene lost 4 bases and the J gene lost 3 bases, with 21 bases spanning the gap. The chain's CDR3 is CASSVGELIRVDTEAFF. Here the CDR3 DNA reads TGTGCCAGCAGTGTGGGGGAGTTGATAAGGGTAGACACTGAAGCTTTCTTT.

Concerning this clonotype itself: A much more abundant neighbour one base away suggests this may be a read error. The chain is built from TRBV28 and TRBJ2-3, with 11 bases lining up with TRBD2. The CDR3 totals 22 residues. Germline-derived CDR1 and CDR2 are MDHEN and SYDVKM. CDR3: CACSPLAGFGLAGGPSTDTQYF. DNA of the CDR3: TGTGCCTGCAGTCCCCTCGCGGGTTTTGGGCTAGCGGGGGGCCCTAGCACAGATACGCAGTATTTT.

V is TRBV12-2 and J is TRBJ2-4; TRBD1 is the table's D call, not checked against the DNA. TRBV12-2 represents a pseudogene. CDR3 length: 14 amino acids. This CDR3 is CASRFRGAKNIQYF. For the CDR3, the DNA is TGTGCAAGTCGCTTCAGGGGGGCCAAAAACATTCAGTACTTC.

About this clonotype: The final CDR3 position lacks the conserved phenylalanine or tryptophan, pointing to a likely read error. V gene TRBV27 combines with J gene TRBJ1-5; D gene uncertain. CDR1 and CDR2 from the germline V gene are MNHEY and SMNVEV (reference sequence). V gave up 6 bases and J gave up 7 bases, with 10 bases separating them. The CDR3 totals 12 residues. The CDR3 region is CASSSGGQPQHI. The CDR3 nucleotides read TGTGCCAGCAGCTCAGGAGGGCAGCCCCAGCATATT.

Turning to this clonotype: This is likely a read error, given that the CDR3 carries no conserved phenylalanine or tryptophan at its end. The J gene is TRBJ2-5, the V gene TRBV6-5; no clear D gene. The length of the CDR3 is 16 residues. Trimming pared 6 bases from V and 2 bases from J, leaving 19 bases between. Per germline, CDR1 MNHEY and CDR2 SVGAGI. The CDR3 reads CASRSTQQLKQETQYI. CDR3 DNA sequence: TGTGCCAGCAGGTCGACACAGCAACTTAAACAAGAGACCCAGTACATC.

This clonotype was seen only a few times. The gene calls are TRBV4-3 and TRBJ2-2; 12 positions match TRBD2. The CDR3 is made up of 15 amino acids. Trimming at V came to 2 bases and at J to 10 bases, leaving 5 bases not matched to a gene. Germline assignment: CDR1 LGHNA and CDR2 YSLEER. The CDR3, as DNA: TGCGCCAGCAGCCAATCGACTAGCGGGAGTTTGGAGCTGTTTTTT. As protein: CASSQSTSGSLELFF.

A remark on this clonotype: This could be a read error, since a much larger clone is one nucleotide away. V and J are TRBV11-2 and TRBJ2-1; 8 bases align to TRBD1. Germline V gene lookup returns CDR1 SGHAT and CDR2 FQNNGV. This CDR3 spans 15 amino acids. The CDR3 sequence is CASSTGQGSRSERFF. The CDR3 coding sequence is TGTGCCAGCAGCACTGGACAGGGCAGCCGCAGTGAGCGGTTCTTC.

This clonotype showed up many times. The chain has TRBV28 and TRBJ2-3, with D possibly matching TRBD1 (5 bases). The CDR3 runs to 16 residues. Looked up from germline, CDR1 is MDHEN and CDR2 is SYDVKM. The germline V and J ends were trimmed by 1 base and 1 base, with 12 bases remaining between them. The CDR3 is CASSLSLPTGTDTQYF. CDR3 DNA: TGTGCCAGCAGTTTATCCCTACCGACAGGCACAGATACGCAGTATTTT.

Turning to this clonotype: A much larger clone sits a single nucleotide away, making a read error possible. The V gene is TRBV7-9, the J gene TRBJ2-1; D perhaps matches TRBD2 (5 bases). Germline CDR1 and CDR2: SEHNR and FQNEAQ (reference sequence). V was cut by 6 bases and J by 3 bases, with 12 bases left in between. The CDR3 has 14 amino acids. As DNA, the CDR3 is TGTGCCAGCAGATTCACAGCGGACTACAATGAGCAGTTCTTC. Protein: CASRFTADYNEQFF.